This is a list of T cell receptor beta chains from one sample in a study of OX40 agonist ivuxolimab in advanced cancers. Sequenced by immunoSEQ multiplex PCR; TCRdb stores in-frame clones only, minus some. This table holds about 95,000 clones, about 85% found once. The sample in question was CD4+ or CD8+ T cells sorted from blood, obtained in a trial of the OX40 agonist ivuxolimab. Source of these receptors: an adult with an advanced solid tumor such as melanoma, head and neck, liver or kidney cancer. The CDR3 runs from the conserved cysteine through the conserved F or W. Each record gives: V gene, D gene, clone size, J gene, CDR3 protein, CDR3 DNA. The D gene is left open where the match is weak. A clone size is listed for some rows: how often the clone was seen (once, few, many), or a class if it is expanded.

>TRBV2|.|.|TRBJ2-6
CASSPGDRYSGANVLTF
TGTGCCAGCAGTCCCGGGGACCGTTACTCTGGGGCCAACGTCCTGACTTTC
>TRBV30|.|.|TRBJ1-1
CAWSVSRRERVNTEAFF
TGTGCCTGGAGTGTAAGTAGAAGGGAGCGGGTGAACACTGAAGCTTTCTTT
>TRBV20-1|.|.|TRBJ2-1
CSASLRNEQFF
TGCAGTGCTAGTCTTCGGAATGAGCAGTTCTTC
>TRBV5-6|TRBD1|.|TRBJ2-6
CATRSGQGLSGANVLTF
TGTGCCACCAGATCGGGACAGGGGCTTTCTGGGGCCAACGTCCTGACTTTC
>TRBV13|.|.|TRBJ1-2
CASSSQTDDTEYGYTF
TGTGCCAGCAGCTCGCAAACAGACGACACTGAGTATGGCTACACCTTC
>TRBV2|TRBD2|.|TRBJ2-1
CASSVIAGEGNEQFF
TGTGCCAGCAGTGTCATAGCGGGAGAGGGTAATGAGCAGTTCTTC
>TRBV4-1|.|.|TRBJ2-3
CASSQDWGRDADTQYF
TGCGCCAGCAGCCAAGATTGGGGTAGGGACGCAGATACGCAGTATTTT
>TRBV27|.|.|TRBJ1-4
CASSLSWPHEKLFF
TGTGCCAGCAGTTTATCCTGGCCCCATGAAAAACTGTTTTTT
>TRBV7-9|TRBD2|.|TRBJ2-2
CASSLSLAGVGGELFF
TGTGCCAGCAGCTTAAGCCTAGCGGGAGTCGGCGGGGAGCTGTTTTTT
>TRBV5-4|.|.|TRBJ2-7
CASSLVAGGYEQYF
TGTGCCAGCAGCTTGGTTGCTGGGGGCTACGAGCAGTACTTC
>TRBV4-2|TRBD1|.|TRBJ2-5
CASSQGDSKIQETQYF
TGTGCCAGCAGCCAAGGGGACAGCAAAATTCAAGAGACCCAGTACTTC
>TRBV5-1|.|.|TRBJ1-1
CASSSGGGAEAFF
TGCGCCAGCAGCTCCGGTGGGGGGGCGGAAGCTTTCTTT
>TRBV7-2|TRBD2|once|TRBJ2-3
CASSLASGTDTQYF
TGTGCCAGCAGCTTAGCTAGCGGGACAGATACGCAGTATTTT
>TRBV5-1|.|.|TRBJ2-1
CASLRGADTTNEQFF
TGCGCCAGCCTAAGGGGAGCGGACACGACCAATGAGCAGTTCTTC
>TRBV18|TRBD2|.|TRBJ2-3
CASSLAGGKDTQYF
TGTGCCAGCTCATTAGCGGGAGGCAAAGATACGCAGTATTTT
>TRBV5-1|.|once|TRBJ2-5
CASSPFGQLQQETQYF
TGCGCCAGCAGCCCATTCGGACAGCTGCAGCAAGAGACCCAGTACTTC
>TRBV18|TRBD1|.|TRBJ2-3
CASSPTPGQGAEDTQYF
TGTGCCAGCTCACCTACACCGGGACAGGGGGCGGAAGATACGCAGTATTTT
>TRBV7-3|.|.|TRBJ2-7
CASSLGPIGYEQYF
TGTGCCAGCAGCCTTGGCCCAATAGGGTACGAGCAGTACTTC
>TRBV5-4|TRBD2|.|TRBJ2-3
CASSQRGLAGGDTQYF
TGTGCCAGCAGCCAAAGGGGCCTAGCGGGGGGAGATACGCAGTATTTT
>TRBV6-6|.|.|TRBJ2-7
CASSYITGEQYF
TGTGCCAGCAGTTACATCACAGGGGAGCAGTACTTC
>TRBV10-3|.|.|TRBJ2-1
CAISESAENNEQFF
TGTGCCATCAGTGAGTCGGCGGAGAACAATGAGCAGTTCTTC
>TRBV11-3|.|few|TRBJ2-5
CASSTTRLETQYF
TGTGCCAGCAGCACCACTAGGCTAGAGACCCAGTACTTC
>TRBV6-6|TRBD1|.|TRBJ1-2
CASSVGQVNYGYTF
TGTGCCAGCAGTGTGGGACAGGTCAACTATGGCTACACCTTC
>TRBV2|TRBD2|few|TRBJ2-3
CASSLAGGWANTQYF
TGTGCCAGCAGTCTAGCGGGAGGGTGGGCGAATACGCAGTATTTT
>TRBV19|.|.|TRBJ2-4
CASSIDSLLAKNIQYF
TGTGCCAGTAGTATTGACAGTTTACTAGCCAAAAACATTCAGTACTTC
>TRBV5-4|.|.|TRBJ2-5
CASSLKETQYF
TGTGCCAGCAGCCTAAAAGAGACCCAGTACTTC
>TRBV7-8|.|.|TRBJ2-1
CASSLHWTNEQFF
TGTGCCAGCAGCCTCCACTGGACCAACGAGCAGTTCTTC
>TRBV19|.|.|TRBJ1-5
CASSVRLNQPQHF
TGTGCCAGTAGTGTGCGGTTAAATCAGCCCCAGCATTTT
>TRBV19|.|few|TRBJ1-1
CASSLALGQGTTEAFF
TGTGCCAGTAGTCTTGCTTTGGGGCAGGGTACGACTGAAGCTTTCTTT
>TRBV28|.|.|TRBJ1-1
CASSQLVDTEAFF
TGTGCCAGCAGTCAGCTCGTGGACACTGAAGCTTTCTTT
>TRBV10-1|TRBD2|few|TRBJ2-7
CASSALAGYEQYF
TGCGCCAGCAGTGCACTAGCGGGCTACGAGCAGTACTTC